The 20 T cell receptor beta chains reported below all come from one sample, sequenced in a study of T cells in Graves' hyperthyroidism and ophthalmopathy. The source material, RNA transcripts, was used to amplify TCR beta CDR3 regions. First-round RT-PCR targeting the TCR CDR3 was performed with the HTBI primer set. TCRdb reanalysed the multiplex PCR reads using MiXCR and keeps one entry per CDR3 protein. Of a few hundred thousand distinct CDR3 sequences listed, approximately 14% are singletons. The sequencing input was blood. The receptors stem from a woman in her twenties or thirties with Graves' hyperthyroidism.

The J gene is TRBJ2-4, the V gene TRBV19, with a tentative D call TRBD2 (6 bases). CDR3 length: 14 amino acids. V lost 1 base, J lost 6 bases, and 10 bases lay in between. Per the germline V gene, CDR1 is LNHDA and CDR2 is SQIVND (reference sequence). The DNA of the CDR3 is TGTGCCAGTAGTATAGGGCGGGGAAGAAACATTCAGTACTTC. Translating gives CASSIGRGRNIQYF.

This clonotype came up many times. The rearrangement joins TRBV24-1 to TRBJ2-5; D is unresolved. The V end was cut by 3 bases, the J end by 5 bases, with 15 bases between. This CDR3 is built from 15 residues. CDR1 is KGHDR, CDR2 SFDVKD, per germline. The CDR3, as DNA: TGTGCCACCAGTGATATCGACCCAATCGACGAGACCCAGTACTTC. As protein: CATSDIDPIDETQYF.

Many counts were recorded for this clonotype. The gene calls are TRBV12-3 or TRBV12-4 and TRBJ2-7; 9 bases are a match to TRBD1. The ends lost 5 bases at V and 5 bases at J; junction bases unmatched: 13. This CDR3 is 16 amino acids long. CDR3 nucleotides: TGTGCCAGCAGTGACATTTACAGGGGGCCCCGCCACGAGCAGTACTTC. Translation gives CASSDIYRGPRHEQYF.

This sequence joins TRBV20-1 and TRBJ2-3; 12 bases align to TRBD2. The V gene's germline CDR1 is DFQATT and CDR2 SNEGSKA (reference sequence). With V trimmed by 4 bases and J by 2 bases, 7 bases remained unmatched. The CDR3 consists of 16 residues. The CDR3 sequence is CSANSGTSGSTDTQYF. CDR3 in DNA: TGCAGTGCTAACTCCGGGACTAGCGGGTCCACAGATACGCAGTATTTT.

The chain couples TRBV6-2 or TRBV6-3 to TRBJ2-3; 13 bases map to TRBD2. Germline CDR1 MNHEY, CDR2 SVGEGT. The junction had 8 bases not matched to a gene; V was cut back by 8 bases and J by 6 bases. The length of the CDR3 is 15 residues. CDR3 protein: CASDRGLAGEDTQYF. The CDR3 nucleotides read TGTGCCAGCGACAGAGGACTAGCGGGAGAGGATACGCAGTATTTT.

The CDR3 here is CASSLPNLGQAEAFF. The DNA for the CDR3 is TGTGCCAGCAGTTTACCTAACTTGGGACAAGCTGAAGCTTTCTTT. The chain uses TRBV28 and TRBJ1-1; a possible D gene is TRBD1 (6 bases). Trimming left V 2 bases short and J 6 bases short, with 16 bases between. CDR3 length: 15 amino acids. Per germline, CDR1 MDHEN and CDR2 SYDVKM.

This clonotype has ten or more counts. J is TRBJ2-1 and V is TRBV20-1, with TRBD2 identical over 11 bases. This CDR3 region has 19 residues. Germline V gives CDR1 DFQATT, CDR2 SNEGSKA (reference sequence). The junction had 20 bases not matched to a gene; V was cut back by 6 bases and J by 4 bases. This chain's CDR3 is CSARRGLAVKPDSYNEQFF. Written as DNA, the CDR3 is TGCAGTGCAAGAAGGGGACTAGCGGTAAAACCCGACAGTTACAATGAGCAGTTCTTC.

The genes are TRBV15 and TRBJ2-6; D may be TRBD1 or TRBD2 (5 bases each). The CDR3 covers 19 residues. CDR1 and CDR2 from the germline V gene are LNHNV and YYDKDF (reference sequence). The germline V and J ends were trimmed by 0 bases and 0 bases, with 15 bases remaining between them. CDR3 in amino acids: CATSRDLGAGSSGANVLTF. The CDR3 bases are TGTGCCACCAGCAGAGATCTTGGGGCAGGGAGCTCTGGGGCCAACGTCCTGACTTTC. The whole variable domain, filled in from reference TRBV15 and TRBJ2-6, reads DAMVIQNPRYQVTQFGKPVTLSCSQTLNHNVMYWYQQKSSQAPKLLFHYYDKDFNNEADTPDNFQSRRPNTSFCFLDIRSPGLGDTAMYLCATSRDLGAGSSGANVLTFGAGSRLTVL.

This clonotype was observed many times. The chain is built from TRBV7-2 and TRBJ2-1; TRBD2 matches 7 bases. The length of the CDR3 is 14 residues. Trimming at V came to 5 bases and at J to 7 bases, leaving 8 bases not matched to a gene. The germline gives CDR1 SGHTA, CDR2 FQGNSA. CDR3 sequence reads: CASSQPGRVNEQFF. CDR3 sequence (DNA): TGTGCCAGCAGCCAACCTGGGAGGGTTAATGAGCAGTTCTTC.

The chain joins TRBV24-1 to TRBJ2-7, with D perhaps matching TRBD1 (5 bases). The CDR3 is 14 residues long. Germline V gene sequence: CDR1 KGHDR, CDR2 SFDVKD. The V end was cut by 6 bases, the J end by 1 base, with 12 bases between. The DNA of the CDR3 is TGTGCCACCAGTCAAACAGGCGATTCCTACGAGCAGTACTTC. This sequence encodes CATSQTGDSYEQYF.

This clonotype occurred many times. This chain connects TRBV30 to TRBJ2-7; D tentatively reads TRBD1 or TRBD2 (5 bases each). Deletions cut 4 bases from V and 3 bases from J, with 10 bases between. The CDR3 extends over 12 amino acids. Germline CDR1 reads GTSNPN; CDR2 reads SVGIG (reference sequence). The CDR3 here is CAWKEGNYEQYF. The CDR3 DNA is TGTGCCTGGAAAGAGGGGAACTACGAGCAGTACTTC.

This clonotype came up many times. The V and J genes are TRBV20-1 and TRBJ2-5; 16 positions match TRBD2. The germline V gene has CDR1 DFQATT and CDR2 SNEGSKA (reference sequence). Trimming at V came to 4 bases and at J to 2 bases, leaving 10 bases not matched to a gene. The CDR3 sequence is 18 residues long. The DNA of the CDR3 is TGCAGTGCTAACAACACGGGACTAGCGGGAGGGCCGCAAGAGACCCAGTACTTC. Translated: CSANNTGLAGGPQETQYF.

This clonotype was seen a few times. The gene calls are TRBV7-2 and TRBJ2-7, with TRBD2 as a possible D gene (5 bases). This CDR3 has 15 residues. The V gene lost 1 base and the J gene lost 0 bases, with 10 bases spanning the gap. The germline gives CDR1 SGHTA, CDR2 FQGNSA. The CDR3 loop reads CASSLVGGLSYEQYF. CDR3 DNA: TGTGCCAGCAGCTTAGTAGGCGGACTCTCCTACGAGCAGTACTTC.

This clonotype was observed many times. The genes are TRBV10-3 and TRBJ1-1, with D hard to call. Looked up from germline, CDR1 is ENHRY and CDR2 is SYGVKD. The CDR3 loop spans 13 amino acids. Trimming stripped 4 bases from V and 0 bases from J, with 6 bases between. The chain's CDR3 is CAISVVVNTEAFF. The DNA for the CDR3 is TGTGCCATCAGTGTTGTGGTGAACACTGAAGCTTTCTTT.

This clonotype was detected only a few times. V is TRBV30 and J is TRBJ1-5; the match to TRBD1 covers 10 bases. Germline CDR1 is GTSNPN and CDR2 is SVGIG (reference sequence). The V gene end was trimmed by 4 bases and the J gene end by 4 bases; junction bases not matched to a gene: 4. This CDR3 is built from 14 residues. Here the CDR3 reads CAWTPGQGNQPQHF. CDR3 nucleotides: TGTGCCTGGACCCCGGGACAGGGGAATCAGCCCCAGCATTTT.

This clonotype has at least ten counts. The V call is TRBV9, the J call TRBJ1-2; 9 positions match TRBD1. Trimming cost V 0 bases and J 5 bases; bases outside gene matches: 5. The CDR3 has 15 residues. Germline lookup yields CDR1 SGDLS and CDR2 YYNGEE. The CDR3, as DNA: TGTGCCAGCAGCGTAGTGGGACAGGGTACTTATGGCTACACCTTC. It codes for CASSVVGQGTYGYTF.

The rearrangement links TRBV6-2 or TRBV6-3 to TRBJ2-7, with 9 nucleotides matching TRBD2. The trim removed 8 bases at V and 6 bases at J, leaving 14 bases unmatched. The CDR3 runs 15 residues. Germline values: CDR1 MNHEY, CDR2 SVGEGT. The CDR3 DNA reads TGTGCCAGCCTAGTCCCCCTAGCGGGATACCTCGAGCAGTACTTC. Amino acid sequence: CASLVPLAGYLEQYF.

The rearrangement uses TRBV12-3 or TRBV12-4 and TRBJ1-6; 8 nucleotides match TRBD1. This CDR3 spans 15 amino acids. Unmatched junction bases numbered 10, after V lost 6 bases and J lost 9 bases. The DNA for the CDR3 is TGTGCCAGCAGACCAGACAGGGGAGGGGGTTCACCCCTCCACTTT. It is translated as CASRPDRGGGSPLHF.

This clonotype showed up many times. The rearrangement uses TRBV12-3 or TRBV12-4 and TRBJ2-7; 7 positions agree with TRBD2. V lost 4 bases, J lost 5 bases, and 5 bases stayed unmatched. The CDR3 is 13 amino acids. CDR3 sequence reads: CASSSGLTNEQYF. The CDR3 DNA follows: TGTGCCAGCAGTTCGGGACTAACGAACGAGCAGTACTTC.

V and J are TRBV5-6 and TRBJ2-7, with 7 bases matching TRBD2. Trimming removed 0 bases from V and 6 bases from J; junction bases left unmatched: 6. Germline lookup yields CDR1 SGHDT and CDR2 YYEEEE. The CDR3 length is 14 residues. This CDR3 reads CASSLEASGAEQYF. CDR3 DNA sequence: TGTGCCAGCAGCTTGGAGGCTAGCGGAGCCGAGCAGTACTTC. Filled out from reference TRBV5-6 and TRBJ2-7, the complete variable domain reads DAGVTQSPTHLIKTRGQQVTLRCSPKSGHDTVSWYQQALGQGPQFIFQYYEEEERQRGNFPDRFSGHQFPNYSSELNVNALLLGDSALYLCASSLEASGAEQYFGPGTRLTVT.